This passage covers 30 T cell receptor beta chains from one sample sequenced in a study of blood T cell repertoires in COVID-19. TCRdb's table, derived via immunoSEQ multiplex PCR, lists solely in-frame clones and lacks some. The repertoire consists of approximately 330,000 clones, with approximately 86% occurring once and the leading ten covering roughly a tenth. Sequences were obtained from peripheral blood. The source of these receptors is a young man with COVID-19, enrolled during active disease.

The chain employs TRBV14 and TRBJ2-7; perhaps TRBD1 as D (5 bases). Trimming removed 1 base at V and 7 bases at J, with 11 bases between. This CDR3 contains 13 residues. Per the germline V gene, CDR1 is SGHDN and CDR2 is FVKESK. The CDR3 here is CASSQGAGYEQYF. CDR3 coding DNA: TGTGCCAGCAGCCAAGGTGCAGGGTATGAGCAGTACTTC.

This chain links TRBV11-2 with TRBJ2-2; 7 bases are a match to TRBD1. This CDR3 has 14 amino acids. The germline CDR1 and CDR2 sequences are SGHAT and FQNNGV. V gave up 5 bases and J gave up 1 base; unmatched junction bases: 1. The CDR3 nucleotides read TGTGCCAGCAGCCCAGGGGGGAACACCGGGGAGCTGTTTTTT. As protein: CASSPGGNTGELFF. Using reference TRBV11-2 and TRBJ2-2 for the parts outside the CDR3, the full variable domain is EAGVAQSPRYKIIEKRQSVAFWCNPISGHATLYWYQQILGQGPKLLIQFQNNGVVDDSQLPKDRFSAERLKGVDSTLKIQPAKLEDSAVYLCASSPGGNTGELFFGEGSRLTVL.

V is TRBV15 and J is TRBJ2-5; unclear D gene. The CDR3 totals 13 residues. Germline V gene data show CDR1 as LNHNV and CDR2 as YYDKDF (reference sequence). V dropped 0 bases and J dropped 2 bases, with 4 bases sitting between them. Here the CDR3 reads CATSREAQETQYF. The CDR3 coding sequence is TGTGCCACCAGCAGAGAGGCTCAAGAGACCCAGTACTTC.

CDR3 amino acids: CASSLSAPNEKLFF. For the CDR3, the DNA is TGTGCCAGCAGTTTATCGGCCCCTAATGAAAAACTGTTTTTT. The genes are TRBV27 and TRBJ1-4, with D unclear. V dropped 0 bases and J dropped 3 bases, with 5 bases sitting between them. CDR3 length: 14 residues. CDR1 and CDR2 (germline): MNHEY, SMNVEV (reference sequence).

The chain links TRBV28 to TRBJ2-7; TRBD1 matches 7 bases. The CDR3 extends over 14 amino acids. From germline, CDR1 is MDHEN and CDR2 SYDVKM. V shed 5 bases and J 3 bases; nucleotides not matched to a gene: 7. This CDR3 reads CASSPASGGYEQYF. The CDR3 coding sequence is TGTGCCAGCAGTCCCGCCTCAGGGGGCTACGAGCAGTACTTC.

The CDR3 reads CATSDPRLESDEQFF. CDR3 coding DNA: TGTGCCACCAGTGATCCAAGACTGGAGAGCGATGAGCAGTTCTTC. The V gene is TRBV24-1, the J gene TRBJ2-1, with D uncertain. Germline V lookup: CDR1 KGHDR, CDR2 SFDVKD. CDR3 length: 15 amino acids. The germline V and J ends were trimmed by 3 bases and 8 bases, with 16 bases remaining between them.

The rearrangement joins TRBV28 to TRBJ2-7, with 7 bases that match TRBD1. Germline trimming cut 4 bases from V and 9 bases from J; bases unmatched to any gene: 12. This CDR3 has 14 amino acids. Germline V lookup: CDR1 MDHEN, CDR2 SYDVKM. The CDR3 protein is CASSYPGQQVGQYF. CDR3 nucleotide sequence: TGTGCCAGCAGTTACCCGGGACAGCAGGTCGGGCAGTACTTC. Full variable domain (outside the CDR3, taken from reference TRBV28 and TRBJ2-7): DVKVTQSSRYLVKRTGEKVFLECVQDMDHENMFWYRQDPGLGLRLIYFSYDVKMKEKGDIPEGYSVSREKKERFSLILESASTNQTSMYLCASSYPGQQVGQYFGPGTRLTVT.

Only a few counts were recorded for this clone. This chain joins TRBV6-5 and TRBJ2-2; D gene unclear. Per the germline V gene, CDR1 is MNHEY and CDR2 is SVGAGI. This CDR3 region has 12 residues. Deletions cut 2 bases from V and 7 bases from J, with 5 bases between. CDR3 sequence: CASSYGSGELFF. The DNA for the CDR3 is TGTGCCAGCAGTTACGGCAGCGGGGAGCTGTTTTTT.

Written as DNA, the CDR3 is TGTGCCACCAGTGAGGACATAGGACATGAGCAGTTCTTC. As protein: CATSEDIGHEQFF. The chain joins TRBV24-1 to TRBJ2-1; possibly TRBD1 for D (5 bases). Deletions cut 4 bases from V and 8 bases from J, with 11 bases between. The germline V gene encodes CDR1 KGHDR and CDR2 SFDVKD. The CDR3 extends over 13 amino acids.

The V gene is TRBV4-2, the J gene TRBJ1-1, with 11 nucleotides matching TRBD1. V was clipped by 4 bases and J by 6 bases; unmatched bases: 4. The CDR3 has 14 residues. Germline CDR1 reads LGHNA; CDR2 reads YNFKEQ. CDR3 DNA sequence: TGTGCCAGCAGCCCACCGGGACAGGGGGCTGAAGCTTTCTTT. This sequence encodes CASSPPGQGAEAFF.

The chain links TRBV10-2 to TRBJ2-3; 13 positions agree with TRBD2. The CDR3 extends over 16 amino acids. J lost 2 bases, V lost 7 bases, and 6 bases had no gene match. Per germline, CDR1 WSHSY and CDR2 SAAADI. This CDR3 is CASTRGTSGDTDTQYF. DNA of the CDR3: TGCGCCAGCACCCGAGGGACTAGCGGGGACACAGATACGCAGTATTTT.

In DNA, the CDR3 is TGTGCCAGCAGCTCCGTGGCGGGACGCTCCTACGAGCAGTACTTC. Translating it yields CASSSVAGRSYEQYF. The chain is built from TRBV5-8 and TRBJ2-7; weak D call: TRBD2 (6 bases). Trimming removed 3 bases from V and 0 bases from J, with 13 bases in between. Germline CDR1 is SGHTS and CDR2 is YDEGEE. This CDR3 contains 15 residues.

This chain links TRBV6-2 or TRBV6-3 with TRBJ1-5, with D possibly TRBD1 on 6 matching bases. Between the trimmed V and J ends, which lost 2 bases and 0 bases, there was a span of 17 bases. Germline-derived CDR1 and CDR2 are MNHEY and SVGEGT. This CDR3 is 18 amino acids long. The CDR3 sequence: CASSYLLGTPYSNQPQHF. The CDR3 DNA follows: TGTGCCAGCAGTTACCTCCTCGGGACACCTTATAGCAATCAGCCCCAGCATTTT.

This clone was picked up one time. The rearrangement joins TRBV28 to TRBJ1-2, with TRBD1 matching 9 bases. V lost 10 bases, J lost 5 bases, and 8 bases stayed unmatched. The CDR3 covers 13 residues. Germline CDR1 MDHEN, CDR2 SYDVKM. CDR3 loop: CATSRQGGYGYTF. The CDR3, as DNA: TGTGCCACATCACGACAGGGGGGATATGGCTACACCTTC.

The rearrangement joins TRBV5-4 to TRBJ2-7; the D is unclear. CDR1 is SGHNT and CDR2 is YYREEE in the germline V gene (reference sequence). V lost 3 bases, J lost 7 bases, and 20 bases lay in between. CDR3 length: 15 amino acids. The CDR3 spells CASSSFPIASAEQYF. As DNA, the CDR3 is TGTGCCAGCAGCTCCTTCCCAATAGCCTCAGCGGAGCAGTACTTC.

CDR3: CASSYIRGSEKLFF. CDR3 nucleotides: TGTGCCAGCAGTTACATCCGGGGTTCGGAAAAACTGTTTTTT. The V and J genes are TRBV6-6 and TRBJ1-4, with D uncertain. The ends were cut back, 2 bases at V and 8 bases at J, with 12 bases in the middle. Per the germline V gene, CDR1 is MNHNY and CDR2 is SVGAGI (reference sequence). This CDR3 spans 14 amino acids.

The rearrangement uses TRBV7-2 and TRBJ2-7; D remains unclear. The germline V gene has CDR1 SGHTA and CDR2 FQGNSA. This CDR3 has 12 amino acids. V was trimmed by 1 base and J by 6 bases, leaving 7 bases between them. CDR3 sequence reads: CASSLVVPEQYF. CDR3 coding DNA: TGTGCCAGCAGCTTAGTAGTCCCCGAGCAGTACTTC.

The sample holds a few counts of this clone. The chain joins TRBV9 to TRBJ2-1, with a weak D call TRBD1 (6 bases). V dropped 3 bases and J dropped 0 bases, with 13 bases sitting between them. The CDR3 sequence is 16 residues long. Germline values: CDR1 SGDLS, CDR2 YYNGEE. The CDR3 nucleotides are TGTGCCAGCAGCGGCCTAGGGGGAAGCTCCTACAATGAGCAGTTCTTC. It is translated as CASSGLGGSSYNEQFF. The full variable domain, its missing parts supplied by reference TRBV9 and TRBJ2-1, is DSGVTQTPKHLITATGQRVTLRCSPRSGDLSVYWYQQSLDQGLQFLIQYYNGEERAKGNILERFSAQQFPDLHSELNLSSLELGDSALYFCASSGLGGSSYNEQFFGPGTRLTVL.

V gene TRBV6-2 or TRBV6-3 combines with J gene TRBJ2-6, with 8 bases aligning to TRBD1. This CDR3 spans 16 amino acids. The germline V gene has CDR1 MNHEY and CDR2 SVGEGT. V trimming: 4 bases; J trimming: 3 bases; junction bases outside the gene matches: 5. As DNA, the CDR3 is TGTGCCAGCAGTTCAGGGGGCGCGAGTGGGGCCAACGTCCTGACTTTC. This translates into CASSSGGASGANVLTF.

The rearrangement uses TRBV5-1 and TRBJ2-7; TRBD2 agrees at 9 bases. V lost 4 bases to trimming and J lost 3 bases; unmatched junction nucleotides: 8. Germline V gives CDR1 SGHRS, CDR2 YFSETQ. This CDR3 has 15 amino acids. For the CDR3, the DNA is TGCGCCAGCAGCCCAACGACTAGCGGAAACTACGAGCAGTACTTC. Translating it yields CASSPTTSGNYEQYF.

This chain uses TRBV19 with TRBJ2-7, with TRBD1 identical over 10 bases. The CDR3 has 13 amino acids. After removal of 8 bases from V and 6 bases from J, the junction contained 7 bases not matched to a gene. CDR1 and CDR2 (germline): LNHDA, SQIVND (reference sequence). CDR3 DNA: TGTGCCAGTGCCGACAGGGGGCAAATCGAGCAGTACTTC. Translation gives CASADRGQIEQYF.

CDR3 in DNA: TGTGCCAGCAGCTCCTTTCCGGGAGAGGAGACCCAGTACTTC. This gives the protein CASSSFPGEETQYF. V usage is TRBV7-7 and J usage is TRBJ2-5; possibly TRBD2 for D (6 bases). The CDR3 is made up of 14 amino acids. The V end lost 4 bases, the J end lost 5 bases, and 14 bases lay between the germline ends. The germline CDR1 and CDR2 sequences are SSHAT and FNYEAQ (reference sequence).

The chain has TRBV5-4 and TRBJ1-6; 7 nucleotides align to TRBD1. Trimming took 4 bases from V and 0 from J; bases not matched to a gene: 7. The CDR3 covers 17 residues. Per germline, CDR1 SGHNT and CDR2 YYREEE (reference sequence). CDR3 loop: CASSAGTERSYNSPLHF. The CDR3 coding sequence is TGTGCCAGCAGCGCTGGGACAGAGCGCTCCTATAATTCACCCCTCCACTTT.

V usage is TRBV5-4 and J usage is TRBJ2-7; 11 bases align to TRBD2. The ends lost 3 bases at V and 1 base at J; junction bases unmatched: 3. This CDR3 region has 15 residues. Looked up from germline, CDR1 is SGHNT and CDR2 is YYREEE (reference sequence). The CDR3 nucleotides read TGTGCCAGCAGCTCCGGGACTAGCGGTTCCTACGAGCAGTACTTC. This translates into CASSSGTSGSYEQYF.

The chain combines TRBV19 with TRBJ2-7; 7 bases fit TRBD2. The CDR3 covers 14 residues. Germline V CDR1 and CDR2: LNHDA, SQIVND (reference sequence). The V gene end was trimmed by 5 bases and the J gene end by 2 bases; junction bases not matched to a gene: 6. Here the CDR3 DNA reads TGTGCCAGTAGTGCGGGGGACGGTACCTACGAGCAGTACTTC. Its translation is CASSAGDGTYEQYF.

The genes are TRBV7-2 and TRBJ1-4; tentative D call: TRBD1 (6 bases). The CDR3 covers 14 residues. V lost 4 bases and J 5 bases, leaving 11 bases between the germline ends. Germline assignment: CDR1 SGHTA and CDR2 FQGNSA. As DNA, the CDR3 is TGTGCCAGCAGCTCCCAGGGGATAAATGAAAAACTGTTTTTT. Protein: CASSSQGINEKLFF.

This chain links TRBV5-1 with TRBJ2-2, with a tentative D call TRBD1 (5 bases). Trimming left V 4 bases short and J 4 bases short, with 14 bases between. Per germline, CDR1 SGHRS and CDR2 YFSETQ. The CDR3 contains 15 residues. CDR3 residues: CASSKGHTSTGELFF. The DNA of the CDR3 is TGCGCCAGCAGCAAAGGACATACGAGCACCGGGGAGCTGTTTTTT.

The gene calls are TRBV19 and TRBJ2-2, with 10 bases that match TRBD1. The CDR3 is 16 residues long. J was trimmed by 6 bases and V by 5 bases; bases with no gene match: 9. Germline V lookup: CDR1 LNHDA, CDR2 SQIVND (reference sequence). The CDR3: CASSQIRTGGSGELFF. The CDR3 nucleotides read TGTGCCAGTAGTCAAATACGGACAGGGGGGTCCGGGGAGCTGTTTTTT.

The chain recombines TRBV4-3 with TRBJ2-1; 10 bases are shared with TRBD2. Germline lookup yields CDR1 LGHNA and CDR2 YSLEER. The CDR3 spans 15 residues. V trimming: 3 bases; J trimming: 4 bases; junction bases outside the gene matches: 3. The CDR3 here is CASSHELAGYNEQFF. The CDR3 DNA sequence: TGCGCCAGCAGCCACGAACTAGCGGGGTACAATGAGCAGTTCTTC.

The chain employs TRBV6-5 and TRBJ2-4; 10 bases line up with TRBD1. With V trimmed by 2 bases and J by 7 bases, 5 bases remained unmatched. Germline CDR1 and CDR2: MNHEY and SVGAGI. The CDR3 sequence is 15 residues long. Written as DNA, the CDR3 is TGTGCCAGCAGTTACGGGACAGGGGCAGGGAACATTCAGTACTTC. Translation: CASSYGTGAGNIQYF.